The 14 T cell receptor beta chains in this list originate from one sample, sequenced in a study of blood T cells in healthy people across ages. PCR was performed a second time for roughly 7 to 12 cycles using a sample-barcoded 5' primer and a J-beta primer mix. MiXCR, run by TCRdb on the 5' RACE reads, gives a single entry per CDR3 protein. This table has about 1.8 million distinct CDR3 sequences, around half appearing once. The material sequenced was blood. These receptors were taken from a woman in her 40s in good health.

The rearrangement uses TRBV5-1 and TRBJ2-5, with D possibly matching TRBD1 (6 bases). Near its end, the DNA agrees better with TRBJ2-7, so the J call may be wrong. The CDR3 consists of 14 residues. The V gene's germline CDR1 is SGHRS and CDR2 YFSETQ. The DNA of the CDR3 is TGCGCCAGCAGCGTGAACAGGGTCTCCTACGAGCAGTACTTC. It codes for CASSVNRVSYEQYF.

The rearrangement uses TRBV7-9 and TRBJ1-4; D gene ambiguous. V was trimmed by 1 base and J by 8 bases, leaving 11 bases between them. The CDR3 spans 14 residues. Germline-derived CDR1 and CDR2 are SEHNR and FQNEAQ (reference sequence). The CDR3 here is CASSLDPGNEKLFF. CDR3 nucleotides: TGTGCCAGCAGCTTAGACCCGGGCAACGAAAAACTGTTTTTT.

The chain uses TRBV27 and TRBJ2-4; a weak D match, TRBD1 (5 bases). The ends were cut back, 5 bases at V and 3 bases at J, with 11 bases in the middle. The CDR3 runs 14 residues. The germline V gene encodes CDR1 MNHEY and CDR2 SMNVEV (reference sequence). This CDR3 is CASSRGFGKNIQYF. The CDR3 region has the DNA TGTGCCAGCAGTAGGGGTTTTGGCAAAAACATTCAGTACTTC.

This clonotype was seen a handful of times. This chain connects TRBV4-1 to TRBJ2-1; 7 bases align to TRBD1. The CDR3 sequence is 15 residues long. V lost 0 bases, J lost 6 bases, and 5 bases stayed unmatched. Germline V gives CDR1 MGHRA, CDR2 YSYEKL. CDR3 in amino acids: CASSQERDRFNEQFF. The CDR3 nucleotides read TGCGCCAGCAGCCAAGAAAGGGACAGATTCAATGAGCAGTTCTTC.

Comments on this clonotype: One end of the junction does not line up with germline, which may come from a read error. The V call is TRBV5-6, the J call TRBJ2-1; D gene uncertain. Germline loops: CDR1 SGHDT, CDR2 YYEEEE. The CDR3 sequence is 12 residues long. The CDR3 sequence: CASSLGSCERFF. CDR3 nucleotides: TGTGCCAGCAGCTTGGGTTCTTGTGAGCGGTTCTTC.

This clonotype has only a few counts. V is TRBV27 and J is TRBJ2-1; 10 nucleotides line up with TRBD2. From germline, CDR1 is MNHEY and CDR2 SMNVEV (reference sequence). The J segment lost 3 bases and the V segment lost 5 bases, leaving 10 bases of the junction unmatched. CDR3 size: 17 residues. The CDR3 DNA follows: TGTGCCAGCAGTCCATTTCCCGGGACTAGCGACTACAATGAGCAGTTCTTC. It yields the protein CASSPFPGTSDYNEQFF.

V usage is TRBV5-1 and J usage is TRBJ2-7; D tentatively fits TRBD1 or TRBD2 (5 bases each). The V end lost 4 bases, the J end lost 9 bases, and 11 bases lay between the germline ends. The V gene's germline CDR1 is SGHRS and CDR2 YFSETQ. The length of the CDR3 is 11 residues. CDR3 sequence reads: CASSRDARQYF. The CDR3 bases are TGCGCCAGCAGCAGGGACGCACGGCAGTACTTC.

This clonotype appeared a few times. The genes are TRBV19 and TRBJ1-6; D is undetermined. Germline V gives CDR1 LNHDA, CDR2 SQIVND (reference sequence). This CDR3 comprises 18 residues. Trimming took off 0 bases at V and 0 bases at J, with 12 bases between the two ends. The CDR3 DNA reads TGTGCCAGTAGTATAGATCTCCGGATGAGCTCCTATAATTCACCCCTCCACTTT. It encodes CASSIDLRMSSYNSPLHF. The full variable domain, its missing parts supplied by reference TRBV19 and TRBJ1-6, is DGGITQSPKYLFRKEGQNVTLSCEQNLNHDAMYWYRQDPGQGLRLIYYSQIVNDFQKGDIAEGYSVSREKKESFPLTVTSAQKNPTAFYLCASSIDLRMSSYNSPLHFGNGTRLTVT.

This clonotype has ten or more counts. The V call is TRBV18, the J call TRBJ2-5, with D maybe TRBD2 (6 bases). Trimming shortened V by 8 bases and J by 4 bases, and 11 bases separated the two germline ends. Per the germline V gene, CDR1 is KGHSH and CDR2 is LQKENI. This CDR3 is built from 12 residues. In DNA, the CDR3 is TGTGCCAGCAGCCCCGGGGGAGAGACCCAGTACTTC. Amino acid sequence: CASSPGGETQYF. Complete variable domain (other parts from reference TRBV18 and TRBJ2-5): NAGVMQNPRHLVRRRGQEARLRCSPMKGHSHVYWYRQLPEEGLKFMVYLQKENIIDESGMPKERFSAEFPKEGPSILRIQQVVRGDSAAYFCASSPGGETQYFGPGTRLLVL.

The chain employs TRBV2 and TRBJ1-2; D ambiguous. Deletions cut 0 bases from V and 8 bases from J, with 7 bases between. The CDR3 has 12 amino acids. Germline values: CDR1 SNHLY, CDR2 FYNNEI. The CDR3 sequence is CASSEARRGYTF. The DNA for the CDR3 is TGTGCCAGCAGTGAAGCGCGTCGGGGCTACACCTTC.

The J gene is TRBJ2-7, the V gene TRBV6-6; possible D gene TRBD1, 5 bases. This CDR3 comprises 13 residues. The V gene lost 5 bases and the J gene lost 6 bases, with 14 bases spanning the gap. Germline V gene lookup returns CDR1 MNHNY and CDR2 SVGAGI (reference sequence). The CDR3 nucleotides are TGTGCCAGCAGTAAATCAACAGGCGGCGAGCAGTACTTC. Translating gives CASSKSTGGEQYF.

This chain joins TRBV28 and TRBJ2-1; no clear D. Germline V gives CDR1 MDHEN, CDR2 SYDVKM. The CDR3 contains 14 residues. Trimming removed 5 bases from V and 12 bases from J, with 20 bases in between. The CDR3 region is CASSVGGQPRRQFF. CDR3 nucleotides: TGTGCCAGCAGTGTAGGTGGTCAACCACGCAGGCAGTTCTTC.

V usage is TRBV20-1 and J usage is TRBJ1-2, with D maybe TRBD1 (5 bases). Germline loops: CDR1 DFQATT, CDR2 SNEGSKA (reference sequence). The CDR3 has 15 amino acids. V was shortened by 0 bases and J by 3 bases, with 14 bases between the two germline ends. In nucleotides, the CDR3 is TGCAGTGCTAGAGATCCGGGCAGGGTTGACTATGGCTACACCTTC. Its translation is CSARDPGRVDYGYTF.

This clonotype was picked up one time. The V and J genes are TRBV5-6 and TRBJ2-4, with D hard to call. V lost 4 bases and J 9 bases, leaving 17 bases between the germline ends. The germline CDR1 and CDR2 sequences are SGHDT and YYEEEE. The CDR3 loop spans 14 amino acids. CDR3 coding DNA: TGTGCCAGCAGCCCCCTCGGTCGGGTCGGCATTCAGTACTTC. This codes for CASSPLGRVGIQYF.